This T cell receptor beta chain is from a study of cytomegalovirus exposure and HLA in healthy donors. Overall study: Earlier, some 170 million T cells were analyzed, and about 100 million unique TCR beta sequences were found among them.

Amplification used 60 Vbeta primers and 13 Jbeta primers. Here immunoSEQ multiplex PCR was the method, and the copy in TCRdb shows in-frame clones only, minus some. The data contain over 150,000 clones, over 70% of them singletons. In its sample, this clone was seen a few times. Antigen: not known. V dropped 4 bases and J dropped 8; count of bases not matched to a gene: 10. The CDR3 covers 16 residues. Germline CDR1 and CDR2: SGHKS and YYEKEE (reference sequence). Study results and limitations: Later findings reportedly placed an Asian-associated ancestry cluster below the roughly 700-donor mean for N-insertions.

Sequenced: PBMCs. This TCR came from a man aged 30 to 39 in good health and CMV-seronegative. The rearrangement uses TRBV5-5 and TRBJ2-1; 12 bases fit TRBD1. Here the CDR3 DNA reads TGTGCCAGCAGCACGCAGGGACAGGGGGCGCGTGATGAGCAGTTCTTC. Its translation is CASSTQGQGARDEQFF.